The 13 T cell receptor beta chains below all came from one sample that was sequenced in a study of T-cell reconstitution after alpha-beta-depleted transplantation in children. TCRbeta library construction was performed incorporating unique molecular identifiers. TCRdb ran MiXCR on the PCR reads and lists one entry per CDR3 protein. The sample has more than 75,000 distinct CDR3 sequences; about a quarter are singletons. The sequencing used PBMCs, collected before TCRalphabeta/CD19-depleted stem cell transplant. The receptors come from a boy aged 2 to 10 with acute lymphoblastic leukemia, due to receive a stem cell transplant.

This clonotype showed up just once. This chain joins TRBV28 and TRBJ1-3; D call uncertain. This CDR3 has 12 amino acids. Looked up from germline, CDR1 is MDHEN and CDR2 is SYDVKM. The V and J ends lost 5 bases and 1 base respectively, with 3 bases between them. The CDR3 DNA reads as TGTGCCAGCAGTATTTCTGGAAACACCATATATTTT. It encodes CASSISGNTIYF.

The chain combines TRBV28 with TRBJ2-5, with D maybe TRBD2 (5 bases). Germline CDR1 MDHEN, CDR2 SYDVKM. The CDR3 consists of 12 residues. The ends were cut back, 11 bases at V and 5 bases at J, with 15 bases in the middle. Here the CDR3 DNA reads TGTGCCGGAGGCCAGCTGGGGGAGACCCAGTACTTC. It translates to CAGGQLGETQYF.

This clonotype was seen more than once but under ten times. V gene TRBV15 combines with J gene TRBJ2-3; 9 bases agree with TRBD2. The CDR3 loop spans 17 amino acids. Germline CDR1 LNHNV, CDR2 YYDKDF (reference sequence). The V segment lost 0 bases and the J segment 4 bases; nucleotides outside the gene matches: 8. The DNA for the CDR3 is TGTGCCACCAGCAGAGACGGTGGCGGGAGGGCCGCAGATACGCAGTATTTT. As protein: CATSRDGGGRAADTQYF.

In this sample, this clonotype turned up a few times. This sequence joins TRBV5-1 and TRBJ2-5; TRBD1 matches at 7 bases. The CDR3 spans 15 residues. CDR1 SGHRS and CDR2 YFSETQ come from the germline V gene. With 2 bases clipped from V and 2 bases from J, the junction kept 6 bases outside the gene matches. CDR3 residues: CASSLRDSRQETQYF. The CDR3 nucleotides read TGCGCCAGCAGCTTACGGGACAGCAGACAAGAGACCCAGTACTTC. Full variable domain (outside the CDR3, taken from reference TRBV5-1 and TRBJ2-5): KAGVTQTPRYLIKTRGQQVTLSCSPISGHRSVSWYQQTPGQGLQFLFEYFSETQRNKGNFPGRFSGRQFSNSRSEMNVSTLELGDSALYLCASSLRDSRQETQYFGPGTRLLVL.

This clonotype was picked up a small number of times. The rearrangement joins TRBV7-2 to TRBJ2-1, with D perhaps being TRBD1 or TRBD2 (5 bases each). V was shortened by 1 base and J by 7 bases, with 17 bases between the two germline ends. This CDR3 contains 16 residues. Germline V gene sequence: CDR1 SGHTA, CDR2 FQGNSA. The CDR3 coding sequence is TGTGCCAGCAGCTTAGAATGGGGGATCCCAACTAATGAGCAGTTCTTC. The encoded protein is CASSLEWGIPTNEQFF.

The chain links TRBV12-3 or TRBV12-4 to TRBJ2-1, with D possibly being TRBD1 (6 bases). There are 15 residues in the CDR3. Deletions cut 0 bases from V and 2 bases from J, with 8 bases between. The CDR3 sequence: CASSLAGQPYNEQFF. The CDR3 coding sequence is TGTGCCAGCAGTTTAGCCGGACAGCCCTACAATGAGCAGTTCTTC.

Regarding this clonotype: The junction departs from germline at one end; a sequencing error may be responsible. J is TRBJ2-7 and V is TRBV28; D gene unclear. The CDR3 length is 15 residues. Germline V lookup: CDR1 MDHEN, CDR2 SYDVKM. CDR3 region: CASSLSPTGSYAQYF. The CDR3 DNA sequence: TGTGCCAGCAGTTTATCCCCGACTGGGTCCTACGCGCAGTACTTC.

This chain joins TRBV7-8 and TRBJ2-3; TRBD2 agrees at 7 bases. The germline gives CDR1 SGHVS, CDR2 FQNEAQ. The length of the CDR3 is 15 residues. Trimming cost V 2 bases and J 4 bases; bases outside gene matches: 6. The CDR3 coding sequence is TGTGCCAGCAGCTTATTAGGCGGGAGCTCAGATACGCAGTATTTT. This codes for CASSLLGGSSDTQYF.

This clonotype was picked up many times. V is TRBV5-1 and J is TRBJ2-3; perhaps TRBD2 as D (5 bases). CDR1 is SGHRS, CDR2 YFSETQ, per germline. CDR3 length equals 16 residues. V was pared by 4 bases and J by 4 bases, with 19 bases between. In nucleotides, the CDR3 is TGCGCCAGCAGCAACCGAGGACTGCCCTCCGCAGATACGCAGTATTTT. It translates to CASSNRGLPSADTQYF.

This clonotype was detected a few times. CDR3 DNA: TGTGCCAGCAGTGTCACAGGGATGGGCACTGAAGCTTTCTTT. Translating gives CASSVTGMGTEAFF. The rearrangement joins TRBV6-1 to TRBJ1-1; the D gene is possibly TRBD1 (6 bases). V dropped 4 bases and J dropped 4 bases, with 13 bases sitting between them. The CDR3 consists of 14 residues. Germline V gives CDR1 MNHNS, CDR2 SASEGT.

This clonotype has more than one count but fewer than ten. The chain has TRBV10-3 and TRBJ1-4; 9 nucleotides match TRBD1. Germline V gene data show CDR1 as ENHRY and CDR2 as SYGVKD. V lost 10 bases to trimming and J lost 5 bases; unmatched junction nucleotides: 2. The CDR3 sequence is 12 residues long. In DNA, the CDR3 is TGTGCCAGCGGGACAGGGAATGAAAAACTGTTTTTT. Its protein product is CASGTGNEKLFF.

CDR3 in DNA: TGCAGTGCCACTACTAGCGGAGGCTTCGTTACCGGGGAGCTGTTTTTT. It translates to CSATTSGGFVTGELFF. The V and J genes are TRBV20-1 and TRBJ2-2; TRBD2 matches 8 bases. V shed 6 bases and J 5 bases; nucleotides not matched to a gene: 14. CDR1 is DFQATT, CDR2 SNEGSKA, per germline (reference sequence). This CDR3 has 16 amino acids.

The chain is built from TRBV7-9 and TRBJ2-1, with D possibly being TRBD1 or TRBD2 (5 bases each). Deletions cut 5 bases from V and 7 bases from J, with 21 bases between. Germline V gene sequence: CDR1 SEHNR, CDR2 FQNEAQ (reference sequence). The CDR3 is made up of 16 amino acids. This chain's CDR3 is CASSLLGTEFGNEQFF. DNA of the CDR3: TGTGCCAGCAGCCTCCTCGGGACGGAGTTTGGGAATGAGCAGTTCTTC.